One sample yielded the 5 T cell receptor beta chains listed below, sequenced in a study of blood T cell repertoires in COVID-19. Profiled with immunoSEQ multiplex PCR; TCRdb holds only in-frame clones, not every one. The sample includes some 450,000 clones, approximately 88% of them seen just once. The source material was peripheral blood. The receptors originated from a woman in her forties or fifties with COVID-19, enrolled during active disease.

The V call is TRBV11-1, the J call TRBJ1-2; 8 nucleotides align to TRBD1. Germline CDR1 SGHAT, CDR2 FQDESV (reference sequence). This CDR3 comprises 12 residues. V was pared by 5 bases and J by 6 bases, with 2 bases of the junction left unmatched. In nucleotides, the CDR3 is TGTGCCAGCAGCAGACAGGGGAATGGCTACACCTTC. This codes for CASSRQGNGYTF. Looking up the rest from reference TRBV11-1 and TRBJ1-2 gives the full variable domain: EAEVAQSPRYKITEKSQAVAFWCDPISGHATLYWYRQILGQGPELLVQFQDESVVDDSQLPKDRFSAERLKGVDSTLKIQPAELGDSAMYLCASSRQGNGYTFGSGTRLTVV.

This sequence joins TRBV6-6 and TRBJ2-7, with TRBD1 matching 8 bases. The length of the CDR3 is 15 residues. V was clipped by 0 bases and J by 4 bases; unmatched bases: 5. The germline CDR1 and CDR2 sequences are MNHNY and SVGAGI (reference sequence). The CDR3 nucleotides are TGTGCCAGCAGTTACTCTGGCAGGGGGCGATACGAGCAGTACTTC. As protein: CASSYSGRGRYEQYF.

The chain joins TRBV7-2 to TRBJ2-6; D remains ambiguous. The CDR3 totals 13 residues. Germline CDR1 is SGHTA and CDR2 is FQGNSA. Trimming removed 2 bases at V and 9 bases at J, with 8 bases between. The CDR3 spells CASSLFTSNVLTF. For the CDR3, the DNA is TGTGCCAGCAGCTTATTTACGAGCAACGTCCTGACTTTC.

This chain uses TRBV5-1 with TRBJ1-6; no clear D. Germline CDR1 reads SGHRS; CDR2 reads YFSETQ. The CDR3 contains 15 residues. Trimming cost V 1 base and J 7 bases, with 12 bases left between them. This CDR3 reads CASSLMGGRNSPLHF. The CDR3 coding sequence is TGCGCCAGCAGCTTGATGGGAGGACGGAATTCACCCCTCCACTTT.

The V gene is TRBV7-6, the J gene TRBJ1-2; D perhaps matches TRBD1 (6 bases). Germline assignment: CDR1 SGHVS and CDR2 FNYEAQ. CDR3 length: 15 residues. The ends were cut back, 5 bases at V and 5 bases at J, with 18 bases in the middle. CDR3 protein: CASSPDAGQGYGYTF. The CDR3 DNA is TGTGCCAGCAGCCCCGACGCGGGCCAGGGGTATGGCTACACCTTC.